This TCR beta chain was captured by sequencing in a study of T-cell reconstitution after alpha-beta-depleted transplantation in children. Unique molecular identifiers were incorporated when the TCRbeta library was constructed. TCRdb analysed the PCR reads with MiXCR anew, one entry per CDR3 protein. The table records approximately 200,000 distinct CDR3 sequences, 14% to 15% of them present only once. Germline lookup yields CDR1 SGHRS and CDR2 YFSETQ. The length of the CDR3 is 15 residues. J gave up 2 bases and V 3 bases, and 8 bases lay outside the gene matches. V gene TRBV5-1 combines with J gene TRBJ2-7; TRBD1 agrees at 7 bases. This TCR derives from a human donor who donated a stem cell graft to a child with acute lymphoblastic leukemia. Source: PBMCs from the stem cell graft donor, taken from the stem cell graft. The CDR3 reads CASSSLMGQTYEQYF. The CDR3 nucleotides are TGCGCCAGCAGCTCCCTCATGGGACAGACCTACGAGCAGTACTTC.